A selection of T cell receptor beta chains follows, all from one sample in a study of cytotoxic CD8 clonotypes in ibrutinib-treated CLL. The protocol was immunoSEQ multiplex PCR, while the TCRdb copy is restricted to in-frame clones and leaves out a portion. The data show approximately 130,000 clones, about 85% seen once. The sequencing used PBMCs, collected after 24 months of ibrutinib treatment. These receptors were collected from a human donor with chronic lymphocytic leukemia. CDR3s include the opening cysteine and the closing phenylalanine or tryptophan. The order of the fields is V gene, J gene, D gene, clone size, CDR3 protein, CDR3 DNA. D genes are given only for firm matches. Clone size is stated in some rows and not others, as once, few, many or a class when expanded.

>TRBV27|TRBJ2-2|-|-
CASTSNGHTGELFF
TGTGCCAGCACTTCGAACGGGCACACCGGGGAGCTGTTTTTT
>TRBV9|TRBJ1-2|-|-
CASSVGTFDGYTF
TGTGCCAGCAGCGTAGGGACATTCGATGGCTACACCTTC
>TRBV5-6|TRBJ1-5|-|-
CASSLLGQRDQPQHF
TGTGCCAGCAGCTTGTTAGGTCAGCGCGATCAGCCCCAGCATTTT
>TRBV6-4|TRBJ1-2|-|once
CASSETAESVNYGYTF
TGTGCCAGCAGTGAGACAGCCGAAAGCGTTAACTATGGCTACACCTTC
>TRBV10-3|TRBJ2-3|-|-
CAISAWRGSTDTQYF
TGTGCCATCAGTGCCTGGCGGGGCAGCACAGATACGCAGTATTTT
>TRBV30|TRBJ2-7|-|-
CAALPQETYEQYF
TGTGCCGCCCTCCCTCAGGAGACCTACGAGCAGTACTTC
>TRBV6-5|TRBJ1-4|-|-
CASSYSQEPIKEKLFF
TGTGCCAGCAGTTACTCACAGGAACCTATTAAGGAAAAACTGTTTTTT
>TRBV6-5|TRBJ1-2|-|-
CASSLLKGGGYTF
TGTGCCAGCAGCCTTTTAAAGGGGGGCGGCTACACCTTC
>TRBV5-1|TRBJ2-2|-|few
CASSLAESGTGELFF
TGCGCCAGCAGCTTGGCGGAGTCGGGGACCGGGGAGCTGTTTTTT
>TRBV28|TRBJ1-2|TRBD1|-
CASSTGDYGYTF
TGTGCCAGCAGTACAGGGGACTATGGCTACACCTTC
>TRBV4-3|TRBJ2-7|-|-
CASSQEAEFYEQYF
TGCGCCAGCAGCCAAGAAGCAGAGTTCTACGAGCAGTACTTC
>TRBV10-2|TRBJ1-3|-|-
CASSEPSRNGNTIYF
TGCGCCAGCAGTGAGCCCAGTCGAAATGGAAACACCATATATTTT